This T cell receptor (beta chain) was sequenced for a study of vaccination and CD4 T cells after COVID-19. V lost 0 bases and J 5 bases, leaving 16 bases between the germline ends. The CDR3 has 16 amino acids. From germline, CDR1 is ENHRY and CDR2 SYGVKD. At the Johns Hopkins FTIC core, DNA taken from cultured CD4+ T cells was sequenced by way of the Oncomine TCR Beta short-read assay. TCRdb itself ran the PCR reads through MiXCR, one entry per CDR3 protein. This repertoire shows around 19,000 distinct CDR3 sequences, more than 70% found once; its top ten account for approximately 16%. Treatment indicated: roughly 10-day PBMC culture with coronavirus spike peptide pools or control peptides (ViraFEST assay). In the case of this clonotype: The target antigen is unknown.

The sequenced sample was CD4+ T cells from blood, cultured in vitro, obtained after SARS-CoV-2 vaccination. This clonotype was obtained from a human donor who received a COVID-19 vaccine. The V and J genes are TRBV10-3 and TRBJ1-2; D is perhaps TRBD1 (5 bases). The CDR3 reads CAISESETLEGYGYTF. CDR3 coding DNA: TGTGCCATCAGTGAGTCGGAGACCCTAGAGGGGTATGGCTACACCTTC.